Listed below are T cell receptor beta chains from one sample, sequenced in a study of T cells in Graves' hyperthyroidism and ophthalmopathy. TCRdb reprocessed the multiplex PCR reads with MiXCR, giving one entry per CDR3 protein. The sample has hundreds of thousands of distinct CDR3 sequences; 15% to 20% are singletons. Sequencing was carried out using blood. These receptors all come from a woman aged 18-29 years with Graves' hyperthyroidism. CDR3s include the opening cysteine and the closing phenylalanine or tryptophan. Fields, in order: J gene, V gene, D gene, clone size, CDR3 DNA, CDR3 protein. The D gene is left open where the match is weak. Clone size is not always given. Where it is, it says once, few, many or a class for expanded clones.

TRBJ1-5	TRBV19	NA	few	TGTGCCAGTAGTATAGGTTCGGCAACAAATCAGCCCCAGCATTTT	CASSIGSATNQPQHF
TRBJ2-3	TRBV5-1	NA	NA	TGCGCCAGCAGCTCGACAGTCACAGATACGCAGTATTTT	CASSSTVTDTQYF
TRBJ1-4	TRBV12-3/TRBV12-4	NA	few	TGTGCCAGCAGTGTCGCCGGGACCTGGGGGAAAAAACTGTTTTTT	CASSVAGTWGKKLFF
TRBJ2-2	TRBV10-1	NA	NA	TGCGCCAGCAGTGAGTCGGGGACATACTCCCGGGAGCTGTTTTTT	CASSESGTYSRELFF
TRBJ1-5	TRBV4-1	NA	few	TGCGCCAGCAGCCAAGGTCGGGGGAATCAGCCCCAGCATTTT	CASSQGRGNQPQHF
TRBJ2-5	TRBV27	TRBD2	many	TGTGCCAGCAGTCCCGCGGGGAGCGGGAGGCCAGAGACCCAGTACTTC	CASSPAGSGRPETQYF
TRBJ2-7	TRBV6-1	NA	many	TGTGCCAGCAGTTCTACGGCCCTTTACGAGCAGTACTTC	CASSSTALYEQYF
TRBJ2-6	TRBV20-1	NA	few	TGCAGTGCCACCCAGGGCGGAAGATCTGGGGCCAACGTCCTGACTTTC	CSATQGGRSGANVLTF
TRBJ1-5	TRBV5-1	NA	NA	TGCGCCAGCAGCTTATGGGTGAATCAGCCCCAGCATTTT	CASSLWVNQPQHF
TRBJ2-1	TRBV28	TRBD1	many	TGTGCCAGCAGTACCCCGACAGGGGACTCCTACAATGAGCAGTTCTTC	CASSTPTGDSYNEQFF
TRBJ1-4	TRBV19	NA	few	TGTGCCAGTAGTATTCGGCTTAATGAAAAACTGTTTTTT	CASSIRLNEKLFF
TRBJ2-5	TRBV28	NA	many	TGTGCCAGCAGCGAAGGTCAAGAGACCCAGTACTTC	CASSEGQETQYF
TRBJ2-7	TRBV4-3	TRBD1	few	TGCGCCAGCAGCCAAGCTCGCGCAGGGGGCTACGAGCAGTACTTC	CASSQARAGGYEQYF
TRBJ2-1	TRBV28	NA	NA	TGTGCCAGCAGCTTAGTTCTAGCGTATGCCTCTTACCATGAGCAGTTCTTC	CASSLVLAYASYHEQFF
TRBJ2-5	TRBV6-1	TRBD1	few	TGTGCCAGCAGTGAAATAGGACAGGGCGCGGGGACCCAGTACTTC	CASSEIGQGAGTQYF
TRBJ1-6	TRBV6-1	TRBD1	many	TGTGCCAGCAGTGAATCCGGGACAGGGGTCTTTAGCGTGGATTCACCCCTCCACTTT	CASSESGTGVFSVDSPLHF
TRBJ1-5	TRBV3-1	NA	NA	TGTGCCAGCAGCCAAGGGGCACACCAGCATTTT	CASSQGAHQHF
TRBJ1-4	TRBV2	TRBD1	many	TGTGCCAGCAGACTCACCGGGACAGGGGTTGAAAAACTGTTTTTT	CASRLTGTGVEKLFF